This TCR beta chain was obtained from a study of human T cells and chemical hapten exposure. Study-level information: Small volume differences among pooled libraries mainly caused per-sample TCR yield variation.

TCRdb re-derived calls from the 5' RACE reads in MiXCR, one entry per CDR3 protein. Here the sample spans more than 75,000 distinct CDR3 sequences, 15% to 20% being singletons. The CDR3 is made up of 14 amino acids. CDR1 and CDR2 from the germline V gene are LGHNA and YSLEER. V lost 0 bases and J 1 base, leaving 6 bases between the germline ends. It was unfractionated whole blood from which total RNA was extracted. The gene calls are TRBV4-3 and TRBJ1-1; no reliable D call. This clonotype was obtained from a female donor in good health. Here the CDR3 DNA reads TGCGCCAGCAGCCAAGATCTTAAGAACACTGAAGCTTTCTTT. This sequence encodes CASSQDLKNTEAFF.